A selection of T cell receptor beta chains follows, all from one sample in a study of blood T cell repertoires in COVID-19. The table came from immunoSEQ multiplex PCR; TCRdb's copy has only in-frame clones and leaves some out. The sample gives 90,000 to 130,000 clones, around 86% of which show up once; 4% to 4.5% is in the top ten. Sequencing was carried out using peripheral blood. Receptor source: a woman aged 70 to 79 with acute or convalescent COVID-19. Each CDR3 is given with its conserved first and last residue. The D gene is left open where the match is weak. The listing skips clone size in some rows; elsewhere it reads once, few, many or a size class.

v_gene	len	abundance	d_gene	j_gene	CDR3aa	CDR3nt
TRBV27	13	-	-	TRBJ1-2	CASSLKGNYGYTF	TGTGCCAGCAGTTTAAAGGGGAACTATGGCTACACCTTC
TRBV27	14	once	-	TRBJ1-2	CASSETSSPYGYTF	TGTGCCAGCTCCGAGACAAGTAGTCCCTATGGCTACACCTTC
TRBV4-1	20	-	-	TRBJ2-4	CASSQDQTSGTGIAKNIQYF	TGCGCCAGCAGCCAAGACCAGACATCGGGTACGGGGATAGCCAAAAACATTCAGTACTTC
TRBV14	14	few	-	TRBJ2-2	CASSPRVGTGELFF	TGTGCCAGCAGCCCCAGGGTGGGCACCGGGGAGCTGTTTTTT
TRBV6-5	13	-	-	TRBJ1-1	CASSYDAGLKAFF	TGTGCCAGCAGTTACGATGCAGGACTGAAAGCTTTCTTT
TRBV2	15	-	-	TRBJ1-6	CASSEWAGGNSPLHF	TGTGCCAGCAGTGAATGGGCCGGGGGGAATTCACCCCTCCACTTT
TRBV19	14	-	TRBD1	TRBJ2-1	CASSPDRGYNEQFF	TGTGCCAGTAGCCCGGACAGGGGATACAATGAGCAGTTCTTC
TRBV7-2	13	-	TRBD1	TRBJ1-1	CASSQTGVIEAFF	TGTGCCAGCAGTCAGACAGGGGTGATTGAAGCTTTCTTT
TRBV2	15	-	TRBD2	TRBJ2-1	CASRVESGAYNEQFF	TGTGCCAGCAGGGTGGAGAGCGGGGCGTACAATGAGCAGTTCTTC
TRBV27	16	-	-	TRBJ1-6	CASRRGGSSYNSPLHF	TGTGCCAGCAGGCGGGGCGGAAGCTCCTATAATTCACCCCTCCACTTT
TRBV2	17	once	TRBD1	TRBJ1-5	CASSEARGGDRDQPQHF	TGTGCCAGCAGTGAAGCGCGGGGCGGGGACAGGGATCAGCCCCAGCATTTT
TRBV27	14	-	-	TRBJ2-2	CASRIRGNTGELFF	TGTGCCAGCAGGATAAGGGGAAACACCGGGGAGCTGTTTTTT
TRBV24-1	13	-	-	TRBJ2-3	CATSVSSTDTQYF	TGTGCCACCAGTGTTTCTAGCACAGATACGCAGTATTTT
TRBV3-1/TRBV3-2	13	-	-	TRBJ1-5	CASSLTRHQPQHF	TGTGCCAGCAGCCTGACTAGGCATCAGCCCCAGCATTTT
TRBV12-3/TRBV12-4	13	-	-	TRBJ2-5	CASSFDGQETQYF	TGTGCCAGCAGTTTCGACGGGCAAGAGACCCAGTACTTC
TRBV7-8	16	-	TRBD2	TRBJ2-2	CASSFLAGGGTGELFF	TGTGCCAGCAGCTTCTTAGCGGGGGGAGGGACCGGGGAGCTGTTTTTT
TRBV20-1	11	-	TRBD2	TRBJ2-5	CSGLAGETQYF	TGCAGCGGACTAGCTGGGGAGACCCAGTACTTC
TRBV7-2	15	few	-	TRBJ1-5	CASSLGGGAVQPQHF	TGTGCCAGCAGCTTGGGGGGGGGCGCGGTGCAGCCCCAGCATTTT
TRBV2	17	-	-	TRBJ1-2	CASSEGGGWEGGYGYTF	TGTGCCAGCAGTGAAGGTGGAGGCTGGGAGGGTGGCTATGGCTACACCTTC
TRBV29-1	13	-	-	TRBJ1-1	CSVDQGANTEAFF	TGCAGCGTTGATCAGGGTGCGAACACTGAAGCTTTCTTT
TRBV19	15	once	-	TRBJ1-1	CASSPVGTLNTEAFF	TGTGCCAGTAGTCCCGTCGGTACCTTGAACACTGAAGCTTTCTTT
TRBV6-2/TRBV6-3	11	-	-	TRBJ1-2	CASSDTGGYTF	TGTGCCAGCAGCGACACTGGTGGCTACACCTTC
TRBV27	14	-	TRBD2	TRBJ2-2	CASSLQAGSGELFF	TGTGCCAGCAGTTTACAAGCGGGGAGCGGGGAGCTGTTTTTT
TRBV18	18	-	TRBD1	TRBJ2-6	CASSLPGQGFNGANVLTF	TGTGCCAGCTCTCTTCCGGGACAGGGGTTCAATGGGGCCAACGTCCTGACTTTC
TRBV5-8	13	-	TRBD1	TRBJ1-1	CASSLTGYTEAFF	TGTGCCAGCAGCCTGACAGGGTACACTGAAGCTTTCTTT
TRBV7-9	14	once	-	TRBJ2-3	CASSGGPTPDTQYF	TGTGCCAGCAGCGGGGGCCCGACGCCAGATACGCAGTATTTT
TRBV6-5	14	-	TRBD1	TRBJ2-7	CASSDRDRHYEQYF	TGTGCCAGCAGCGACCGGGACAGGCATTACGAGCAGTACTTC
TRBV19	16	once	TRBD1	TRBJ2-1	CASTPLVGQGYNEQFF	TGTGCCAGTACACCCCTTGTGGGACAGGGGTACAATGAGCAGTTCTTC
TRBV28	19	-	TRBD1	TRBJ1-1	CASSLWVWTGMDLNTEAFF	TGTGCCAGCAGTTTATGGGTTTGGACAGGGATGGACTTGAACACTGAAGCTTTCTTT
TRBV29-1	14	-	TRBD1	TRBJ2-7	CSARDRVKFVEQYF	TGCAGCGCCAGGGACAGGGTAAAATTTGTGGAGCAGTACTTC
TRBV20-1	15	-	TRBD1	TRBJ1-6	CSASTTGTGNSPLHF	TGCAGTGCTAGTACAACCGGGACAGGGAATTCACCCCTCCACTTT
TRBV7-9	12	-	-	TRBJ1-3	CASSLAPDTIYF	TGTGCCAGCAGCTTAGCTCCGGACACCATATATTTT
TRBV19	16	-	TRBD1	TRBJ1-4	CASARGQGEAGRKLFF	TGTGCCAGTGCACGCGGACAGGGGGAAGCGGGGAGAAAACTGTTTTTT
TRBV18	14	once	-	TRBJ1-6	CASSPPGNNSPLHF	TGTGCCAGCTCACCTCCAGGGAATAATTCACCCCTCCACTTT
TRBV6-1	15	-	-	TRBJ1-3	CASSEGVPSGNTIYF	TGTGCCAGCAGTGAAGGCGTACCCTCTGGAAACACCATATATTTT
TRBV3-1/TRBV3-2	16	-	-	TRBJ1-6	CASSQGSGTGNSPLHF	TGTGCCAGCAGCCAAGGGAGCGGGACGGGGAATTCACCCCTCCACTTT
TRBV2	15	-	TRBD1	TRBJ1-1	CASSRQGGGNTEAFF	TGTGCCAGCTCCCGACAGGGTGGGGGCAACACTGAAGCTTTCTTT
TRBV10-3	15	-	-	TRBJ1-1	CAISETQGKDTEAFF	TGTGCCATCAGTGAGACCCAGGGCAAGGACACTGAAGCTTTCTTT
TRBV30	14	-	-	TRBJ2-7	CACKTRVERGEQYF	TGTGCCTGCAAAACTAGAGTAGAAAGAGGGGAGCAGTACTTC
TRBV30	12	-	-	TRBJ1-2	CAWSVGGAGYTF	TGTGCCTGGAGTGTAGGGGGAGCCGGCTACACCTTC